Below, one T cell receptor (beta chain) is given with its context. As processed by the authors: Counts of nucleated cells, estimated from reference gene primer amplification, were obtained. Sequencing was performed with immunoSEQ multiplex PCR; in TCRdb, only in-frame clones are kept and a portion is missing. V and J calls and clone size are copied from that table; D and trimming were computed from the DNA. The table shows almost 250,000 clones, with 75% to 90% occurring only once. CDR1 is MNHEY, CDR2 SMNVEV, per germline (reference sequence). CDR3 length: 14 amino acids. Deletions cut 5 bases from V and 9 bases from J, with 14 bases between. This sample is part of a study of blood T cell repertoires in COVID-19. In the study overall: Samples of COVID-19 (acute and convalescent) were obtained from the United States, Italy and Spain.

Cohorts were based on clinical histories the participants reported. For recovered donors of Cohort 3, there were two negative PCRs, clearance, or symptom resolution. The chain has TRBV27 and TRBJ1-6; a possible D gene is TRBD1 (6 bases). The sequenced sample was PBMCs or T cells enriched from blood (not recorded which). The sequence was obtained from a woman under 40 who had recovered from COVID-19. The DNA of the CDR3 is TGTGCCAGCAGTGCAGGGGACATGAGTTCACCCCTCCACTTT. Translating it yields CASSAGDMSSPLHF.